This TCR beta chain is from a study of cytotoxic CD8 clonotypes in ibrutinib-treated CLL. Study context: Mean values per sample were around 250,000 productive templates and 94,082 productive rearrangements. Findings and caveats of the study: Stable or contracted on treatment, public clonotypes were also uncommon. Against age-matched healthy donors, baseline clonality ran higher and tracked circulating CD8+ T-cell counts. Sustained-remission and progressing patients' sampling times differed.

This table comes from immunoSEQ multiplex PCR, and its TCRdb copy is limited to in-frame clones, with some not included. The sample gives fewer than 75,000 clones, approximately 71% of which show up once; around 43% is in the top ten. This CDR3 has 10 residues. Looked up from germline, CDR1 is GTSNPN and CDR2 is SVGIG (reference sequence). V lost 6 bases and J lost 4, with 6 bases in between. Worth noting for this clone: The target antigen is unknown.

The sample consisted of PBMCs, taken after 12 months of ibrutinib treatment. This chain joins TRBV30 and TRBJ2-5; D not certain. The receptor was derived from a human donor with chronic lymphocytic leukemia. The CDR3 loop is CACIRETQYF. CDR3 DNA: TGTGCCTGTATTCGAGAGACCCAGTACTTC.